This TCR beta chain derives from a study of CD8 T cells in ankylosing spondylitis. Each CDR3 protein gets one entry after TCRdb re-called the 5' RACE reads with MiXCR. Among hundreds of thousands of distinct CDR3 sequences listed, 20% to 30% were seen once. This clonotype was counted ten times or more. Germline CDR1 DFQATT, CDR2 SNEGSKA (reference sequence). This CDR3 is built from 10 residues. With 5 bases removed from V and 5 bases from J, the gap between germline ends came to 6 bases. This sequence was found in a male donor with ankylosing spondylitis or in good health (not recorded which). The chain couples TRBV20-1 to TRBJ2-5; D gene ambiguous. The sequenced material came from blood, either unsorted or a sorted T cell fraction (not recorded which). The CDR3 DNA is TGCAGTGCTCTATCGGAGACCCAGTACTTC. Translating it yields CSALSETQYF.